A single sample gave rise to the 27 T cell receptor beta chains below, sequenced in a study of blood T cells in healthy people across ages (dated by TCRdb to 2014 to 2015). Libraries were built with 5' RACE. The sequencer listed for this sample is Illumina HiSeq 2500. A second PCR of roughly 7 to 11 cycles was performed with a sample-barcoded 5' primer and a J-beta primer mix. TCRdb reworked the public reads: Q25 trimming with fastp, MiXCR clone assembly, productive beta chains retained. Every distinct CDR3 protein forms one entry, paired with its most common genes and DNA. The sample has about 1,400,000 distinct CDR3 sequences on record, about 43% of them singletons. Around 8% of the sample is taken by the ten largest. Sequencing input: blood. All receptors derive from a woman under 30 in good health.

There are a few counts of this clonotype. The chain is built from TRBV10-3 and TRBJ2-7, with 12 bases that match TRBD2. Germline CDR1 ENHRY, CDR2 SYGVKD. Unmatched junction bases numbered 7, after V lost 10 bases and J lost 0 bases. This CDR3 contains 15 residues. CDR3 region: CATGLAGMSSYEQYF. The CDR3 DNA reads as TGTGCCACCGGACTAGCGGGAATGAGCTCCTACGAGCAGTACTTC.

In this sample, this clonotype turned up a few times. This rearrangement joins TRBV12-3 or TRBV12-4 to TRBJ2-1, with D unresolved. Trimming stripped 3 bases from V and 0 bases from J, with 12 bases between. The CDR3 contains 16 residues. In DNA form, the CDR3 reads TGTGCCAGCAGTTTTCGTGGCCAACCCTCCTACAATGAGCAGTTCTTC. Its translation is CASSFRGQPSYNEQFF.

This clonotype was found a few times. The J gene is TRBJ2-4, the V gene TRBV6-6; D unresolved. The DNA matches TRBJ2-7 better at its end, which makes the J call doubtful. Per the germline V gene, CDR1 is MNHNY and CDR2 is SVGAGI (reference sequence). The CDR3 sequence is 17 residues long. CDR3 sequence: CASSYFPPHVSRYEQYF. Here the CDR3 DNA reads TGTGCCAGCAGTTACTTTCCCCCACACGTTTCGAGGTACGAGCAGTACTTC.

The chain has TRBV7-2 and TRBJ1-2; TRBD1 aligns across 7 bases. The CDR3 has 15 amino acids. V lost 3 bases and J lost 4; bases outside the gene matches: 8. From germline, CDR1 is SGHTA and CDR2 FQGNSA. CDR3 loop: CASSLSGQTSYGYTF. Written as DNA, the CDR3 is TGTGCCAGCAGCTTGTCGGGACAGACCTCCTATGGCTACACCTTC. Full variable domain (remainder filled in from reference TRBV7-2 and TRBJ1-2): GAGVSQSPSNKVTEKGKDVELRCDPISGHTALYWYRQSLGQGLEFLIYFQGNSAPDKSGLPSDRFSAERTGGSVSTLTIQRTQQEDSAVYLCASSLSGQTSYGYTFGSGTRLTVV.

The chain employs TRBV4-2 and TRBJ2-4; D tentatively fits TRBD1 or TRBD2 (5 bases each). The end of the DNA fits TRBJ2-7 better, so the J call may be wrong. The germline CDR1 and CDR2 sequences are LGHNA and YNFKEQ. The CDR3 runs 15 residues. CDR3 DNA sequence: TGTGCCAGCAGCCAAGTTGGGACGGAGTACTACGAGCAGTACTTC. Translation gives CASSQVGTEYYEQYF.

V gene TRBV6-5 combines with J gene TRBJ2-7; 8 positions match TRBD2. J lost 7 bases, V lost 2 bases, and 10 bases had no gene match. CDR1 and CDR2 from the germline V gene are MNHEY and SVGAGI. CDR3 length: 15 residues. CDR3 region: CASSYGTGGYNEQYF. In DNA form, the CDR3 reads TGTGCCAGCAGTTACGGGACGGGAGGGTACAATGAGCAGTACTTC.

A remark on this clonotype: One junction end does not reproduce the germline sequence, and a read error may be involved. The gene calls are TRBV28 and TRBJ2-3; D gene ambiguous. Germline CDR1 is MDHEN and CDR2 is SYDVKM. CDR3 length equals 14 residues. The CDR3 nucleotides are TGTGCCAGCAGTCCCGATTCCTTCACAAATACGCAGTATTTT. Protein sequence: CASSPDSFTNTQYF.

The chain uses TRBV5-1 and TRBJ1-2; TRBD1 aligns across 9 bases. Per the germline V gene, CDR1 is SGHRS and CDR2 is YFSETQ. J gave up 2 bases and V 9 bases, and 8 bases lay outside the gene matches. The CDR3 spans 14 residues. The CDR3 DNA is TGCGCCAACACGCTGGGACAGGGCAACTATGGCTACACCTTC. Translating it yields CANTLGQGNYGYTF.

This clonotype was detected only a few times. The V gene is TRBV12-3 or TRBV12-4, the J gene TRBJ1-2; D not certain. CDR3 length equals 14 residues. V was pared by 6 bases and J by 6 bases, with 17 bases between. The CDR3 DNA is TGTGCCAGCAGCCTTGGCCGCCCCCCGGATGGCTACACCTTC. Encoded protein: CASSLGRPPDGYTF.

In this sample, this clonotype turned up once. The genes are TRBV30 and TRBJ1-5, with D possibly matching TRBD1 (5 bases). CDR3 length: 12 residues. Germline V gives CDR1 GTSNPN, CDR2 SVGIG (reference sequence). V dropped 6 bases and J dropped 4 bases, with 10 bases sitting between them. CDR3 sequence: CACSQGNQPQHF. The CDR3 DNA is TGTGCCTGCAGCCAGGGTAATCAGCCCCAGCATTTT.

This clonotype was counted only a few times. The rearrangement links TRBV28 to TRBJ1-2, with TRBD1 identical over 10 bases. There are 17 residues in the CDR3. Losses at the gene ends were 7 bases for V and 1 base for J; bases not matched to a gene: 12. Germline V gives CDR1 MDHEN, CDR2 SYDVKM. The CDR3 DNA is TGTGCCAGCACCATCGCCCCGGACAGGGGGATTAACTATGGCTACACCTTC. This encodes CASTIAPDRGINYGYTF.

The V and J genes are TRBV6-5 and TRBJ1-6; 8 bases are shared with TRBD1. Germline values: CDR1 MNHEY, CDR2 SVGAGI. V trimming: 6 bases; J trimming: 7 bases; junction bases outside the gene matches: 8. There are 15 residues in the CDR3. The CDR3 region is CASSDRGERNSPLHF. CDR3 coding DNA: TGTGCCAGCAGCGACAGGGGAGAAAGGAATTCACCCCTCCACTTT.

This clonotype appeared a few times. The chain links TRBV20-1 to TRBJ2-3, with D possibly called TRBD1 or TRBD2 (5 bases each). Trimming removed 0 bases at V and 1 base at J, with 5 bases between. Germline V gives CDR1 DFQATT, CDR2 SNEGSKA (reference sequence). The CDR3 totals 13 residues. The CDR3 nucleotides read TGCAGTGCTAGAGAGGGGGGCACAGATACGCAGTATTTT. This encodes CSAREGGTDTQYF.

V usage is TRBV7-9 and J usage is TRBJ2-3; 7 bases match TRBD1. Germline values: CDR1 SEHNR, CDR2 FQNEAQ (reference sequence). The CDR3 length is 15 residues. Trimming cost V 7 bases and J 2 bases; bases outside gene matches: 9. The CDR3 DNA reads TGTGCCAGCACGAAAGGGACAGAATTCACAGATACGCAGTATTTT. This gives the protein CASTKGTEFTDTQYF.

V usage is TRBV20-1 and J usage is TRBJ2-4; a weak D match, TRBD2 (6 bases). Germline CDR1 is DFQATT and CDR2 is SNEGSKA (reference sequence). The ends were cut back, 5 bases at V and 1 base at J, with 18 bases in the middle. This CDR3 contains 16 residues. The CDR3 DNA sequence: TGCAGTGCTGGGTCGGGCGGGGATGTGGCCAAAAACATTCAGTACTTC. Translated: CSAGSGGDVAKNIQYF.

This clonotype has a handful of counts. CDR3 amino acids: CSARDPGLDTQYF. The DNA of the CDR3 is TGCAGTGCTAGAGATCCGGGCCTAGATACGCAGTATTTT. The chain is built from TRBV20-1 and TRBJ2-3; D not certain. V was cut by 0 bases and J by 5 bases, with 9 bases left in between. Germline values: CDR1 DFQATT, CDR2 SNEGSKA (reference sequence). The length of the CDR3 is 13 residues.

The chain carries TRBV4-2 and TRBJ1-1; TRBD1 matches 10 bases. The V gene end was trimmed by 5 bases and the J gene end by 5 bases; junction bases not matched to a gene: 11. The CDR3 runs 16 residues. Germline V gene data show CDR1 as LGHNA and CDR2 as YNFKEQ. CDR3 nucleotides: TGTGCCAGCAGCGACAGGGGGCGCGAGAGAGTGACTGAAGCTTTCTTT. This gives the protein CASSDRGRERVTEAFF.

This chain joins TRBV20-1 and TRBJ2-3, with TRBD2 matching over 10 bases. Germline V gene lookup returns CDR1 DFQATT and CDR2 SNEGSKA (reference sequence). V gave up 4 bases and J gave up 4 bases; unmatched junction bases: 14. CDR3 length: 17 amino acids. The CDR3 region has the DNA TGCAGTGCTATGCCCGGGACTAGCGCCCTTGGGGCAGATACGCAGTATTTT. Translating it yields CSAMPGTSALGADTQYF.

This clonotype was seen a few times. J is TRBJ1-2 and V is TRBV10-3, with D unresolved. The CDR3 consists of 14 residues. In germline, CDR1 is ENHRY, CDR2 SYGVKD. V was pared by 4 bases and J by 4 bases, with 13 bases between. The CDR3 here is CAISGSRDSYGYTF. CDR3 in DNA: TGTGCCATCAGTGGAAGCAGAGACTCCTATGGCTACACCTTC.

V is TRBV29-1 and J is TRBJ1-2, with 8 positions matching TRBD1. The length of the CDR3 is 13 residues. From germline, CDR1 is SQVTM and CDR2 ANQGSEA. V gave up 5 bases and J gave up 7 bases; unmatched junction bases: 9. The CDR3: CSVNLLDRAGYTF. CDR3 DNA: TGCAGCGTTAACCTCCTGGACAGGGCTGGCTACACCTTC.

The V call is TRBV20-1, the J call TRBJ2-7; TRBD2 matches 11 bases. Germline CDR1 and CDR2: DFQATT and SNEGSKA (reference sequence). V was pared by 2 bases and J by 4 bases, with 7 bases of the junction left unmatched. The CDR3 is 15 amino acids. The CDR3: CSARRTSGRNYEQYF. The CDR3 DNA reads as TGCAGTGCTAGAAGGACTAGCGGGCGAAATTACGAGCAGTACTTC.

This clonotype occurred a few times. This chain joins TRBV2 and TRBJ2-7; D gene ambiguous. CDR1 SNHLY and CDR2 FYNNEI come from the germline V gene. Trimming took off 4 bases at V and 0 bases at J, with 10 bases between the two ends. The CDR3 sequence is 14 residues long. The CDR3 region is CASSAGASSYEQYF. DNA for the CDR3: TGTGCCAGCAGTGCGGGCGCCAGCTCCTACGAGCAGTACTTC.

The J gene is TRBJ1-4, the V gene TRBV2; D might be TRBD1 (6 bases). This CDR3 has 16 amino acids. The V gene lost 6 bases and the J gene lost 0 bases, with 14 bases spanning the gap. In germline, CDR1 is SNHLY, CDR2 FYNNEI. The CDR3: CASRKQGLATNEKLFF. The CDR3 coding sequence is TGTGCCAGCAGGAAACAGGGTTTAGCAACTAATGAAAAACTGTTTTTT.

This clonotype showed up many times. The chain employs TRBV3-1 and TRBJ2-1; TRBD1 agrees at 9 bases. The CDR3 totals 14 residues. Germline V CDR1 and CDR2: LGHDT, YNNKEL (reference sequence). J gave up 5 bases and V 1 base, and 0 bases lay outside the gene matches. The CDR3 nucleotides are TGTGCCAGCAGCCAAGGGGACAGGGACAATGAGCAGTTCTTC. Translation gives CASSQGDRDNEQFF.

This clonotype was observed a handful of times. The chain has TRBV25-1 and TRBJ1-2; tentative D call: TRBD1 (6 bases). Germline-derived CDR1 and CDR2 are MGHDK and SYGVNS. The CDR3 is made up of 16 amino acids. The V end was cut by 6 bases, the J end by 0 bases, with 17 bases between. The CDR3 protein is CASSILQGRPNYGYTF. The CDR3 coding sequence is TGTGCCAGCAGCATCTTACAGGGACGACCTAACTATGGCTACACCTTC.

The chain carries TRBV15 and TRBJ1-1; D not certain. Germline-derived CDR1 and CDR2 are LNHNV and YYDKDF (reference sequence). The CDR3 runs to 15 residues. Trimming took off 1 base at V and 2 bases at J, with 11 bases between the two ends. The CDR3 coding sequence is TGTGCCACCAGCAGAGCGCCCGATCTTAACACTGAAGCTTTCTTT. Its protein product is CATSRAPDLNTEAFF.

This clonotype was seen only a few times. This CDR3 reads CASSIDRRRKQFF. CDR3 coding DNA: TGTGCCAGTAGTATAGATCGAAGGAGGAAGCAGTTCTTC. The chain recombines TRBV19 with TRBJ2-1, with D maybe TRBD2 (5 bases). Germline V gene lookup returns CDR1 LNHDA and CDR2 SQIVND (reference sequence). There are 13 residues in the CDR3. The V and J ends lost 0 bases and 11 bases respectively, with 11 bases between them.